What follows are 30 T cell receptor beta chains derived from one specimen sequenced in a study of naive and memory T cell subsets. Amplification of ligated cDNA took four PCR rounds with SP2 and nested alpha and beta constant primers. TCRdb re-called the 5' RACE reads with MiXCR, one entry per CDR3 protein. In the table there are 32,000 or so distinct CDR3 sequences, 16% of which are singletons. The library had UMIs added by 3' ligation of an oligonucleotide to TCR cDNA. The receptors here all came from a female donor in good health.

This clonotype is classed as medium-sized. The chain combines TRBV29-1 with TRBJ2-1, with 8 bases lining up with TRBD2. The J segment lost 10 bases and the V segment lost 5 bases, leaving 10 bases of the junction unmatched. Germline-derived CDR1 and CDR2 are SQVTM and ANQGSEA. The CDR3 totals 13 residues. The CDR3: CSVSGGRNPEQFF. CDR3 nucleotides: TGCAGCGTTAGCGGGGGACGGAACCCAGAGCAGTTCTTC.

This clonotype was counted between two and nine times. The V call is TRBV5-5, the J call TRBJ2-1; the match to TRBD1 covers 7 bases. After removal of 4 bases from V and 4 bases from J, the junction contained 8 bases not matched to a gene. The CDR3 consists of 15 residues. Germline lookup yields CDR1 SGHKS and CDR2 YYEKEE (reference sequence). CDR3 amino acids: CASSQTDRVYNEQFF. The CDR3, as DNA: TGTGCCAGCAGCCAGACAGACAGGGTATACAATGAGCAGTTCTTC.

This clonotype rates as medium-sized. CDR3 nucleotides: TGTGCCAGCGGGAGACAGGGGTTCTACACCGGGGAGCTGTTTTTT. Translation: CASGRQGFYTGELFF. V and J are TRBV12-3 or TRBV12-4 and TRBJ2-2; 8 bases agree with TRBD1. The CDR3 consists of 15 residues. With 8 bases clipped from V and 3 bases from J, the junction kept 8 bases outside the gene matches.

This clonotype was observed a handful of times. The chain couples TRBV12-3 or TRBV12-4 to TRBJ2-7, with unresolved D. The CDR3 covers 14 residues. Trimming shortened V by 3 bases and J by 4 bases, and 13 bases separated the two germline ends. CDR3 nucleotides: TGTGCCAGCAGTTTTGGCAGAAACCTTTACGAGCAGTACTTC. Residues: CASSFGRNLYEQYF.

The gene calls are TRBV20-1 and TRBJ2-5; TRBD2 matches at 12 bases. Unmatched junction bases numbered 6, after V lost 0 bases and J lost 7 bases. Per germline, CDR1 DFQATT and CDR2 SNEGSKA (reference sequence). The CDR3 spans 15 residues. CDR3 DNA: TGCAGTGCTAGAGATCTAGCGGGGGGGCAAAGGACCCAGTACTTC. This gives the protein CSARDLAGGQRTQYF.

The genes are TRBV7-3 and TRBJ2-3; TRBD2 might be the D (7 bases). V was cut by 7 bases and J by 1 base, with 18 bases left in between. The V gene's germline CDR1 is SGHTA and CDR2 FQGTGA. This CDR3 region has 16 residues. CDR3 loop: CASTLPGGRGTDTQYF. The CDR3, as DNA: TGTGCCAGCACCTTGCCCGGGGGGCGCGGCACAGATACGCAGTATTTT.

This clonotype was recorded many times. The rearrangement links TRBV18 to TRBJ2-1, with 9 bases fitting TRBD1. In germline, CDR1 is KGHSH, CDR2 LQKENI. Germline trimming cut 3 bases from V and 7 bases from J; bases unmatched to any gene: 13. The CDR3 consists of 17 residues. This CDR3 reads CASSPRQGGAGGNEQFF. CDR3 DNA sequence: TGTGCCAGCTCACCGAGACAGGGGGGCGCCGGGGGGAATGAGCAGTTCTTC. Drawing the rest from reference TRBV18 and TRBJ2-1, the complete variable domain is NAGVMQNPRHLVRRRGQEARLRCSPMKGHSHVYWYRQLPEEGLKFMVYLQKENIIDESGMPKERFSAEFPKEGPSILRIQQVVRGDSAAYFCASSPRQGGAGGNEQFFGPGTRLTVL.

The chain couples TRBV20-1 to TRBJ2-3; D is ambiguous. This CDR3 is built from 13 residues. Germline CDR1 DFQATT, CDR2 SNEGSKA (reference sequence). The V end lost 0 bases, the J end lost 2 bases, and 6 bases lay between the germline ends. The CDR3 loop is CSAREGITDTQYF. The CDR3 DNA sequence: TGCAGTGCTAGAGAGGGTATCACAGATACGCAGTATTTT.

This clonotype was recorded many times. J is TRBJ2-5 and V is TRBV5-1; D may correspond to TRBD1 or TRBD2 (5 bases each). Trimming stripped 0 bases from V and 1 base from J, with 10 bases between. The V gene's germline CDR1 is SGHRS and CDR2 YFSETQ. This CDR3 spans 15 amino acids. In nucleotides, the CDR3 is TGCGCCAGCAGCTTGGCCCCCGGGACCCAAGAGACCCAGTACTTC. This translates into CASSLAPGTQETQYF.

This clonotype was picked up many times. This chain joins TRBV20-1 and TRBJ1-1, with D perhaps matching TRBD1 (5 bases). Trimming stripped 4 bases from V and 2 bases from J, with 11 bases between. CDR1 and CDR2 from the germline V gene are DFQATT and SNEGSKA (reference sequence). The CDR3 length is 13 residues. CDR3 sequence reads: CSATSGRNTEAFF. The DNA for the CDR3 is TGCAGTGCTACATCAGGGAGAAACACTGAAGCTTTCTTT.

The chain carries TRBV6-5 and TRBJ2-1, with D tentatively TRBD2 (5 bases). This CDR3 spans 12 amino acids. Trimming cost V 5 bases and J 10 bases, with 12 bases left between them. The germline CDR1 and CDR2 sequences are MNHEY and SVGAGI. CDR3 sequence: CASSPLGGEQFF. In DNA form, the CDR3 reads TGTGCCAGCAGTCCCCTCGGCGGGGAGCAGTTCTTC.

This clonotype was seen many times. The V gene is TRBV29-1, the J gene TRBJ2-3; D may be TRBD2 (6 bases). V was cut by 4 bases and J by 0 bases, with 8 bases left in between. CDR1 is SQVTM and CDR2 is ANQGSEA in the germline V gene. The CDR3 extends over 13 amino acids. The CDR3 sequence is CSVVAGSTDTQYF. The CDR3 DNA reads as TGCAGCGTTGTTGCGGGGAGCACAGATACGCAGTATTTT.

This clonotype has only a few counts. The chain is built from TRBV12-3 or TRBV12-4 and TRBJ2-3; TRBD2 is a possible D gene (5 bases). CDR3 length: 14 amino acids. The ends were cut back, 3 bases at V and 4 bases at J, with 11 bases in the middle. The CDR3 sequence is CASSLNGRADTQYF. The CDR3 nucleotides are TGTGCCAGCAGTTTGAATGGGCGGGCAGATACGCAGTATTTT.

This clonotype came up many times. This rearrangement joins TRBV7-2 to TRBJ1-1, with unresolved D. CDR1 SGHTA and CDR2 FQGNSA come from the germline V gene. The V and J ends lost 5 bases and 4 bases respectively, with 14 bases between them. The CDR3 contains 14 residues. The CDR3 protein is CASSAAGRPTEAFF. The CDR3 DNA sequence: TGTGCCAGCAGCGCGGCCGGACGGCCCACTGAAGCTTTCTTT.

This clonotype was counted many times. This chain uses TRBV12-3 or TRBV12-4 with TRBJ2-7; D gene unclear. V dropped 7 bases and J dropped 3 bases, with 10 bases sitting between them. The CDR3 loop spans 12 amino acids. In nucleotides, the CDR3 is TGTGCCAGCACTAAAAAGGGCTACGAGCAGTACTTC. This encodes CASTKKGYEQYF.

J is TRBJ2-3 and V is TRBV20-1; 10 bases are shared with TRBD2. The CDR3 spans 18 residues. Germline V CDR1 and CDR2: DFQATT, SNEGSKA (reference sequence). V dropped 2 bases and J dropped 3; count of bases not matched to a gene: 14. CDR3 DNA sequence: TGCAGTGCTAGATCCCATGGGCTAGCGGGGGCCTGGACAGATACGCAGTATTTT. This encodes CSARSHGLAGAWTDTQYF.

The sample holds a few counts of this clonotype. The chain combines TRBV29-1 with TRBJ1-2; maybe TRBD1 (5 bases). This CDR3 comprises 22 residues. Germline CDR1 SQVTM, CDR2 ANQGSEA. The V gene lost 0 bases and the J gene lost 4 bases, with 36 bases spanning the gap. CDR3 region: CSVEEEAREPKTRYRPRYGYTF. The DNA of the CDR3 is TGCAGCGTTGAAGAAGAGGCCAGGGAGCCTAAAACCCGCTACCGACCCCGCTATGGCTACACCTTC.

Many counts were recorded for this clonotype. V gene TRBV7-2 combines with J gene TRBJ1-1, with D unresolved. Between the trimmed V and J ends, which lost 2 bases and 1 base, there was a span of 8 bases. The CDR3 sequence is 14 residues long. Germline V CDR1 and CDR2: SGHTA, FQGNSA. The chain's CDR3 is CASSLSRANTEAFF. The CDR3 DNA sequence: TGTGCCAGCAGCTTAAGCCGGGCGAACACTGAAGCTTTCTTT.

This clonotype showed up many times. The rearrangement joins TRBV11-2 to TRBJ1-1, with 7 positions matching TRBD1. The length of the CDR3 is 12 residues. The J segment lost 11 bases and the V segment lost 6 bases, leaving 9 bases of the junction unmatched. Germline CDR1 SGHAT, CDR2 FQNNGV. CDR3 region: CASSRGQASAFF. The DNA of the CDR3 is TGTGCCAGCAGTCGAGGACAGGCTTCGGCTTTCTTT.

In regard to this clonotype: Because it lacks the conserved phenylalanine or tryptophan at the end, this CDR3 is likely a read error. The J gene is TRBJ2-1, the V gene TRBV6-5; D may be TRBD2 (6 bases). The germline V gene has CDR1 MNHEY and CDR2 SVGAGI. The V end lost 3 bases, the J end lost 7 bases, and 13 bases lay between the germline ends. The CDR3 runs 14 residues. This CDR3 is CASSYGGALNEQFL. The CDR3 nucleotides are TGTGCCAGCAGTTATGGAGGGGCGCTTAATGAGCAGTTCCTC.

This clonotype was detected ten times or more. The chain carries TRBV3-1 and TRBJ2-5; 7 bases match TRBD1. V lost 4 bases, J lost 4 bases, and 9 bases stayed unmatched. CDR3 length: 15 residues. Germline V gives CDR1 LGHDT, CDR2 YNNKEL (reference sequence). The CDR3 is CASSPADRDLETQYF. The CDR3 nucleotides are TGTGCCAGCAGCCCAGCCGACAGGGATCTAGAGACCCAGTACTTC.

The chain combines TRBV20-1 with TRBJ2-3; 9 bases match TRBD2. V lost 4 bases, J lost 4 bases, and 18 bases stayed unmatched. The CDR3 extends over 18 amino acids. CDR1 is DFQATT and CDR2 is SNEGSKA in the germline V gene (reference sequence). The CDR3 region is CSATRRSSGVRWPDTQYF. The CDR3 DNA follows: TGCAGTGCTACGAGGAGGTCTAGCGGGGTTCGTTGGCCAGATACGCAGTATTTT.

This clonotype was seen only a few times. V is TRBV6-6 and J is TRBJ2-7, with 9 bases identical to TRBD1. With 2 bases clipped from V and 6 bases from J, the junction kept 11 bases outside the gene matches. The CDR3 consists of 16 residues. Germline values: CDR1 MNHNY, CDR2 SVGAGI (reference sequence). This CDR3 is CASSYAPGQGLLEQYF. DNA for the CDR3: TGTGCCAGCAGTTACGCTCCGGGACAGGGTCTGCTCGAGCAGTACTTC.

This clonotype was detected many times. V gene TRBV6-1 combines with J gene TRBJ1-1; 7 nucleotides match TRBD1. V dropped 0 bases and J dropped 1; count of bases not matched to a gene: 2. The CDR3 totals 15 residues. The germline gives CDR1 MNHNS, CDR2 SASEGT. The CDR3 DNA reads as TGTGCCAGCAGTGAAGCCAACAGGGGGAACACTGAAGCTTTCTTT. Amino acid sequence: CASSEANRGNTEAFF.

This clonotype occurred many times. The chain links TRBV7-9 to TRBJ2-6; 10 nucleotides align to TRBD1. This CDR3 is 17 amino acids long. Germline V gives CDR1 SEHNR, CDR2 FQNEAQ (reference sequence). V trimming: 5 bases; J trimming: 0 bases; junction bases outside the gene matches: 4. The CDR3 DNA reads as TGTGCCAGCAGCGGGACAGGGGCTTCCTCTGGGGCCAACGTCCTGACTTTC. It encodes CASSGTGASSGANVLTF.

This clonotype was observed at least ten times. One end of the junction fails to match germline, which may point to a read error. The chain combines TRBV18 with TRBJ1-2, with 7 nucleotides matching TRBD1. The CDR3 contains 18 residues. Germline-derived CDR1 and CDR2 are KGHSH and LQKENI. CDR3 coding DNA: TGTGCCAGCTCACCCAACCTCCACAGGGGTCGAGCTAACTATGGCGACACCTTC. Translated: CASSPNLHRGRANYGDTF.

This clonotype was seen only a few times. The rearrangement links TRBV7-9 to TRBJ1-6, with no clear D. V dropped 1 base and J dropped 7 bases, with 11 bases sitting between them. In germline, CDR1 is SEHNR, CDR2 FQNEAQ (reference sequence). CDR3 size: 15 residues. CDR3 sequence: CASSLDSLPNSPLHF. In nucleotides, the CDR3 is TGTGCCAGCAGCTTAGACAGTTTACCCAATTCACCCCTCCACTTT. Using reference TRBV7-9 and TRBJ1-6 for the parts outside the CDR3, the full variable domain is DTGVSQNPRHKITKRGQNVTFRCDPISEHNRLYWYRQTLGQGPEFLTYFQNEAQLEKSRLLSDRFSAERPKGSFSTLEIQRTEQGDSAMYLCASSLDSLPNSPLHFGNGTRLTVT.

The gene calls are TRBV20-1 and TRBJ2-3, with 9 positions matching TRBD2. In germline, CDR1 is DFQATT, CDR2 SNEGSKA (reference sequence). The CDR3 consists of 14 residues. Trimming took 3 bases from V and 3 from J; bases not matched to a gene: 4. CDR3 DNA: TGCAGTGCTAGTCGCGGGGGGGCGACAGATACGCAGTATTTT. Residues: CSASRGGATDTQYF.

The gene calls are TRBV20-1 and TRBJ1-1, with 8 bases aligning to TRBD1. Losses at the gene ends were 2 bases for V and 4 bases for J; bases not matched to a gene: 9. The CDR3 is made up of 15 amino acids. CDR1 and CDR2 from the germline V gene are DFQATT and SNEGSKA (reference sequence). This CDR3 is CSARSGTGTGTEAFF. Written as DNA, the CDR3 is TGCAGTGCTAGATCTGGAACCGGGACAGGCACTGAAGCTTTCTTT.

Ten or more counts support this clonotype. The genes are TRBV20-1 and TRBJ1-1; D remains ambiguous. The V end lost 0 bases, the J end lost 2 bases, and 13 bases lay between the germline ends. CDR1 is DFQATT, CDR2 SNEGSKA, per germline (reference sequence). This CDR3 contains 15 residues. The CDR3 DNA reads TGCAGTGCTAGAGACCAATCTGCGATTAACACTGAAGCTTTCTTT. Translated, it gives CSARDQSAINTEAFF.